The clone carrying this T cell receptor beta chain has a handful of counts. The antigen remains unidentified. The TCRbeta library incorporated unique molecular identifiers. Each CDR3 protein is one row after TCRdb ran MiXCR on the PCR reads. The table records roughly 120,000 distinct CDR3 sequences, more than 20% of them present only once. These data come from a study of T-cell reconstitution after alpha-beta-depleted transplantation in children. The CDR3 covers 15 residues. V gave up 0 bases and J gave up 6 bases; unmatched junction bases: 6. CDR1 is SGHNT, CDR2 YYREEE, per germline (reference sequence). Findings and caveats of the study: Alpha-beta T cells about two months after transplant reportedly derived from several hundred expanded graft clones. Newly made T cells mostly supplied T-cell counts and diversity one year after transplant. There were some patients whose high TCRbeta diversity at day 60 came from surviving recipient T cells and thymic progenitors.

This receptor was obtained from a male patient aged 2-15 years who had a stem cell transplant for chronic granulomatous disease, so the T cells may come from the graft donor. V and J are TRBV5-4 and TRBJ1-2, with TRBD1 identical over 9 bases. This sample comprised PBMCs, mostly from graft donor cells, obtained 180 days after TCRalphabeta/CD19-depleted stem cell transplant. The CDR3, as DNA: TGTGCCAGCAGCTTGGTCGGGACAGGGAAAAATGGCTACACCTTC. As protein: CASSLVGTGKNGYTF.